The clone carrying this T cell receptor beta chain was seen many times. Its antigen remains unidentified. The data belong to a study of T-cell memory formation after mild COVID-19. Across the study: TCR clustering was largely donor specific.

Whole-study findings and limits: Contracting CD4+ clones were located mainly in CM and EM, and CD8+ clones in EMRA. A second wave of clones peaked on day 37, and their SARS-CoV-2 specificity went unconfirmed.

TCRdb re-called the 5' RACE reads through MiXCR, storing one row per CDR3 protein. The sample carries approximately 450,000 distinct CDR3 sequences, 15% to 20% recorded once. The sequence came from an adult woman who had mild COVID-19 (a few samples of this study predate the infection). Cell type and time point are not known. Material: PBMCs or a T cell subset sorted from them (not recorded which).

CDR3 sequence reads: CASSLAGPSTDTQYF. In DNA form, the CDR3 reads TGCGCCAGCAGCTTGGCGGGACCTAGCACAGATACGCAGTATTTT. The chain joins TRBV5-1 to TRBJ2-3; D may be TRBD1 or TRBD2 (5 bases each). The CDR3 consists of 15 residues. CDR1 is SGHRS, CDR2 YFSETQ, per germline. V lost 0 bases and J lost 0, with 8 bases in between. The entire variable domain, with the rest obtained from reference TRBV5-1 and TRBJ2-3, is as follows: KAGVTQTPRYLIKTRGQQVTLSCSPISGHRSVSWYQQTPGQGLQFLFEYFSETQRNKGNFPGRFSGRQFSNSRSEMNVSTLELGDSALYLCASSLAGPSTDTQYFGPGTRLTVL.